This T cell receptor beta chain was sequenced during a study of blood T cell repertoires in COVID-19 (dated by TCRdb to 2018 to 2021). A note on the overall study: Samples from collaborators originated in the United States, Italy and Spain and spanned both the acute and convalescent phases of COVID-19. HLA class I and class II types, where available, came from metadata supplied by the sample provider rather than from assay-based typing. The sample metadata nearly always contained a de-identified subject ID, COVID-19 status, age in years and sex. The repertoires were made available in a free public database intended to serve as a resource for research on the immune response to SARS-CoV-2. Samples came from the ongoing ImmuneRACE study (first 160 participants) plus 1,254 subjects from 6 global collaborators. The material from the prospective study consisted of cDNA or gDNA derived from T cells, B-cell-depleted T cells, or PBMCs. Deeply sampled blood TCRbeta repertoires from subjects exposed to, actively infected with, or recovered from COVID-19 were included in the dataset. The full study reports these points: The amount of clinical and demographic metadata varied by source and participant and was provided uncurated.

TCRbeta CDR3 regions were amplified from genomic DNA by means of the immunoSEQ Assay, a bias-controlled multiplex PCR. The study's processing was this. Nucleated cell counts per sample were estimated from amplification of reference gene primers within the assay. To quantify the absolute abundance of each unique TCRbeta CDR3 rearrangement, sequence reads were collapsed and filtered. Productive Simpson clonality was computed per sample as the square root of Simpson's diversity index over productive rearrangements. TCRdb's version of the immuneACCESS table is confined to in-frame rearrangements and falls short of the full clone set. An unresolved V gene accounts for under half of the shortfall where checked; the remainder is of unknown origin. The V and J calls and clone size are taken from that table; D and trimming were inferred from the DNA. The sample table lists roughly 520,000 clones, roughly 90% of them with a count of one. Approximately 1.8% of the sample goes to the ten largest clones.

As regards this clone: The antigen this receptor binds is unknown. No much larger clonotype is one base removed from it; base qualities were not supplied.

Enrolling through a virtual design, the prospective study's participants ranged in age from about 18 to 89 years and lived across more than 20 United States geographic areas. To assign participants to cohorts, the prospective study relied on clinical history that participants themselves reported in a screening survey and a study questionnaire. For ImmuneRACE Cohort 3, a participant was defined as recovered based on two consecutive negative NP/OP PCR tests, clearance by a healthcare professional, or resolution of symptoms. In the prospective study, whole blood, serum and a nasopharyngeal or oropharyngeal swab were collected from each participant by mobile phlebotomists. Participants in the prospective study had the option to provide additional blood draws and questionnaires over a roughly two-month period. Before DNA extraction, blood samples from the prospective study were shipped at room temperature or frozen.

CDR1 is given as SGDLS and CDR2 as YYNGEE, both from the germline V gene. V is trimmed back by 2 bases and J by 2 bases, and the junction contains 1 base that no gene match accounts for. Including the terminal cysteine and phenylalanine, the CDR3 comprises 15 residues. Only the CDR3 DNA stays, 45 bases, in frame from base 1. Sample: PBMCs or T cells enriched from blood (not recorded which). The clonotype was recovered from a middle-aged woman who had recovered from COVID-19. The rearrangement combines TRBV9 with TRBJ2-7, and 13 junctional nucleotides match TRBD2. CDR3 reads: CASSVGLAGAYEQYF. The DNA sequence is given as TGTGCCAGCAGCGTCGGACTAGCGGGAGCCTACGAGCAGTACTTC.